Listed below are T cell receptor beta chains from one sample, sequenced in a study of T cells after yellow fever vaccination. MiXCR was run by TCRdb on the 5' RACE reads, yielding one entry per CDR3 protein. Of 500,000 to 650,000 distinct CDR3 sequences listed, 17% are singletons. The sequencing used PBMCs, collected about 5 days after the first yellow fever vaccination. Source of these receptors: a man between 18 and 29 years old who received the YFV17D yellow fever vaccine. Each CDR3 is given with its conserved first and last residue. The D gene is left open where the match is weak. Only some rows state a clone size, as once, few, many or a class for expanded clones.

.	TRBV24-1	TRBJ2-3	.	TGTGCCACCAGTGATTTGCCTTCGGCGGGGAGGTCAGATACGCAGTGTTTT	CATSDLPSAGRSDTQCF
few	TRBV10-3	TRBJ2-7	TRBD1	TGTGCCACCTCTCCGGGACAGGGCTACGAGCAGTACTTC	CATSPGQGYEQYF
few	TRBV20-1	TRBJ2-1	.	TGCAGTGCTGAGCCGGGGGGCCCCTACAATGAGCAGTTCTTC	CSAEPGGPYNEQFF
.	TRBV7-2	TRBJ1-2	TRBD1	TGTGCCAGCAGCTCCCGGACAGGGATCAACTATGGCTACACCTTC	CASSSRTGINYGYTF
few	TRBV6-6	TRBJ2-1	.	TGTGCCAGCAGCGCCGCGGGCGATGAGCAGTTCTTC	CASSAAGDEQFF
few	TRBV5-5	TRBJ2-2	TRBD1	TGTGCCAGCACCATCGACCAGGGGGACACCGGGGAGCTGTTTTTT	CASTIDQGDTGELFF
few	TRBV20-1	TRBJ2-1	TRBD2	TGCAGTGCTAGAGACTTCACAGCGGGGGACAATGAGCAGTTCTTC	CSARDFTAGDNEQFF
few	TRBV5-1	TRBJ1-1	.	TGCGCCAGCAGCTTGCCGTTTGCGAACACTGAAGCTTTCTTT	CASSLPFANTEAFF
.	TRBV28	TRBJ1-2	.	TGTGCCAGCAGTCTGAGGCCCAGGATCCATGGCTACACCTTC	CASSLRPRIHGYTF
few	TRBV7-2	TRBJ2-7	.	TGTGCCAGCTGGGCCGGGACTCCCTACGAGCAGTACTTC	CASWAGTPYEQYF
.	TRBV20-1	TRBJ2-1	.	TGCAGTGCTAGCTCCCCGGACAGTCCCAATGAGCAGTTCTTC	CSASSPDSPNEQFF
few	TRBV6-2/TRBV6-3	TRBJ2-1	.	TGTGCCAGCAATCAGCAACGCTCCTACAATGAGCAGTTCTTC	CASNQQRSYNEQFF
.	TRBV6-5	TRBJ2-3	TRBD2	TGTGCCAGCAGTTACGGGACTAGCGGGGGGGGTACGCAGTATTTT	CASSYGTSGGGTQYF
.	TRBV5-5	TRBJ1-1	.	TGTGCCAGCAGCTTAGGAGGGGCAGGGGACACTGAAGCTTTCTTT	CASSLGGAGDTEAFF
.	TRBV29-1	TRBJ2-3	.	TGCAGCGCCGTGGCAGGGCTCGGAGATACGCAGTATTTT	CSAVAGLGDTQYF
.	TRBV4-3	TRBJ2-3	.	TGCGCCAGCAGCCAAACCACCACAGATACGCAGTATTTT	CASSQTTTDTQYF
many	TRBV12-3/TRBV12-4	TRBJ2-4	.	TGTGCCAGCAGGAGACCCCCGGATCACATTCAGTACTTC	CASRRPPDHIQYF